This paragraph reports one T cell receptor (beta chain). The sample is drawn from a study of STAT5B mutations in CD4+ large granular lymphocyte leukemia. This CDR3 contains 15 residues. J was trimmed by 2 bases and V by 0 bases; bases with no gene match: 1. Per germline, CDR1 SGHKS and CDR2 YYEKEE (reference sequence). The protocol was immunoSEQ multiplex PCR, while the TCRdb copy is restricted to in-frame clones and leaves out a portion. The table lists approximately 40,000 clones, more than 80% of them singletons. J is TRBJ1-3 and V is TRBV5-5; 8 bases agree with TRBD1. The sequencing sample was made of CD4+ T cells from blood buffy coats. The clonotype originates from a human donor in good health. The CDR3: CASSLVTGAGNTIYF. The CDR3 coding sequence is TGTGCCAGCAGCTTGGTGACAGGGGCTGGAAACACCATATATTTT.